This is a list of T cell receptor beta chains from one sample in a study of shared clonotypes between healthy human individuals. Some clones are missing from TCRdb's copy, which holds only in-frame ones; the method was immunoSEQ multiplex PCR. The repertoire holds some 2.1 million clones, with about 95% as singletons. The sample taken for sequencing was naive CD8+ T cells sorted from blood. Every receptor here comes from a man aged 18 to 35 in good health. Each CDR3 is given with its conserved first and last residue. D genes are given only for firm matches. Clone sizes are given selectively: once, few, many, or a class where the clone is expanded.

TRBV7-9	TRBJ1-2	-	-	TGTGCCAGCAGCTTAGATCCGTACTATGGCTACACCTTC	CASSLDPYYGYTF
TRBV6-1	TRBJ1-4	-	TRBD1	TGTGGGGTGGGACAGGGGCTTTCAGGACTGTTTTTT	CGVGQGLSGLFF
TRBV7-6	TRBJ2-3	-	TRBD2	TGTGCCAGCAGCCCTCTAGCGGGGGGGATCACAGATACGCAGTATTTT	CASSPLAGGITDTQYF
TRBV13	TRBJ2-7	-	-	TGTGCCAGCAGTTCCCGGGGTGACGGGGGCTACGAGCAGTACTTC	CASSSRGDGGYEQYF
TRBV27	TRBJ1-4	-	-	TGTGCCAGCAGTCTCCTGGGGGGAAATGAAAAACTGTTTTTT	CASSLLGGNEKLFF
TRBV6-6	TRBJ2-7	once	-	TGTGCCAGCAGCCTAGGGACTGGTCTCTTCAACGAGCAGTACTTC	CASSLGTGLFNEQYF
TRBV27	TRBJ2-1	-	-	TGTGCCAGCAGTTTATCGTCACTTAACAATGAGCAGTTCTTC	CASSLSSLNNEQFF
TRBV19	TRBJ1-1	-	TRBD1	TGTGCCAGTAGTCCCGGACAGGGGGTATTGAACACTGAAGCTTTCTTT	CASSPGQGVLNTEAFF
TRBV5-6	TRBJ1-6	-	TRBD1	TGTGCCAGCAGCTCCGGGACAGGGTGGTCACCCCTCCACTTT	CASSSGTGWSPLHF
TRBV7-6	TRBJ2-1	once	-	TGTGCCAGCAGCTTATCCCACTACAATGAGCAGTTCTTC	CASSLSHYNEQFF
TRBV5-1	TRBJ1-4	-	TRBD1	TGCGCCAGCAGCTGGGACAGGGCTAATGAAAAACTGTTTTTT	CASSWDRANEKLFF
TRBV25-1	TRBJ1-1	-	-	TGTGCCAGCAGTGATATAACAGCACACTACACTGAAGCTTTCTTT	CASSDITAHYTEAFF
TRBV27	TRBJ2-7	-	-	TGTGCCAGCAGTTTCGGGGGTGGCTACGAGCAGTACTTC	CASSFGGGYEQYF
TRBV19	TRBJ1-2	-	-	TGTGCCAGTAGAGGCGGGAGTTATGGCTACACCTTC	CASRGGSYGYTF
TRBV5-4	TRBJ2-1	-	-	TGTGCCAGCAGCTTGGTAGTCAATGAGCAGTTCTTC	CASSLVVNEQFF
TRBV29-1	TRBJ2-7	-	TRBD2	TGCAGCGCCAACGCGGGGGAGAACTACGAGCAGTACTTC	CSANAGENYEQYF
TRBV25-1	TRBJ2-2	-	-	TGTGCCAGCTTCGGCCTGAGCGGGGAGCTGTTTTTT	CASFGLSGELFF
TRBV27	TRBJ2-2	-	-	TGTGCCAGCACCCCTAACACCGGGGAGCTGTTTTTT	CASTPNTGELFF
TRBV10-3	TRBJ2-3	-	TRBD1	TGTGCCATCAGTAAGACAGGGGGCCCCTCGGCAGATACGCAGTATTTT	CAISKTGGPSADTQYF
TRBV4-1	TRBJ2-7	-	-	TGCGCCAGCAGCCAAGTTTTGCAGGGTAGAGTCGGGCAGTACTTC	CASSQVLQGRVGQYF
TRBV6-1	TRBJ2-7	-	TRBD2	TGTGCCAGCAGTGAATACCCTAGCGGGAACTACGAGCAGTACTTC	CASSEYPSGNYEQYF
TRBV5-3	TRBJ2-2	-	-	TGTGCCAGAAGCTTGGGGCTAGAGAATTACTCCGGGGAGCTGTTTTTT	CARSLGLENYSGELFF
TRBV5-1	TRBJ2-5	-	-	TGCGCCAGCAGCTTGGGGGCAGACCAAGAGACCCAGTACTTC	CASSLGADQETQYF
TRBV6-1	TRBJ2-5	-	-	TGTGCCAGCAGTTTTCCCGGGACTGCCCCCTCCCAGTACTTC	CASSFPGTAPSQYF
TRBV25-1	TRBJ2-7	-	-	TGTGCCAGCAGTGCGGACAGTAAGACATCCTACGAGCAGTACTTC	CASSADSKTSYEQYF
TRBV30	TRBJ2-1	-	TRBD2	TGTGCCTGGGATAGGAGCGGGAGCGGTGATGAGCAGTTCTTC	CAWDRSGSGDEQFF
TRBV27	TRBJ2-3	-	-	TGTGCCAGCAGTTTACTCAGGGAGGGGGTCACAGATACGCAGTATTTT	CASSLLREGVTDTQYF
TRBV11-2	TRBJ1-3	-	-	TGTGCCAGCAGCTTAGGCCTCTCTGGAAACACCATATATTTT	CASSLGLSGNTIYF
TRBV7-6	TRBJ2-5	-	-	TGTGCCAGCAGTTTCGGAGTAGAGGAAGAGACCCAGTACTTC	CASSFGVEEETQYF
TRBV13	TRBJ1-6	-	-	TGTGCCAGCAGCATAGAAACAGGGAATAATTCACCCCTCCACTTT	CASSIETGNNSPLHF
TRBV27	TRBJ1-1	-	TRBD1	TGTGCCAGCAGTTCCCACAGGGGGCTAATGGGCACTGAAGCTTTCTTT	CASSSHRGLMGTEAFF
TRBV7-2	TRBJ2-3	-	-	TGTGCCAGCAGCTTAGTTACAGGAAGCACAGATACGCAGTATTTT	CASSLVTGSTDTQYF
TRBV5-4	TRBJ2-7	-	-	TGTGCCAGCAGCTTTGAGGGAGGTCCCCTCGAGCAGTACTTC	CASSFEGGPLEQYF
TRBV10-1	TRBJ2-7	few	-	TGCGCCAGCAGTGAGGACCGGGATCGCTACGAGCAGTACTTC	CASSEDRDRYEQYF
TRBV7-8	TRBJ2-7	-	-	TGTGCCAGCAGCTCCCAGGACCCCCGGGTAGGGCAGTACTTC	CASSSQDPRVGQYF
TRBV19	TRBJ2-7	-	TRBD1	TGTGCCAGTAGTCTCGGGACAGGGGGCGGCTACGAGCAGTACTTC	CASSLGTGGGYEQYF
TRBV7-9	TRBJ2-2	-	TRBD2	TGTGCCAGCAGCTTAGTTGGACTAGCTGTCGGGGAGCTGTTTTTT	CASSLVGLAVGELFF
TRBV9	TRBJ1-5	-	-	TGTGCCAGCAGCCCCCTCGACAGCCTTAGCAATCAGCCCCAGCATTTT	CASSPLDSLSNQPQHF
TRBV14	TRBJ2-7	-	TRBD1	TGTGCCAGCAGCCCCCTGACAGGGGGAGGCTACGAGCAGTACTTC	CASSPLTGGGYEQYF
TRBV7-9	TRBJ2-3	-	-	TGTGCCAGCAGCTTACAGACAGGCCTTTCCACAGATACGCAGTATTTT	CASSLQTGLSTDTQYF
TRBV7-8	TRBJ2-2	-	TRBD2	TGTGCCAGCAGCATCCCAAGGGCGGGAGGAACCGGGGAGCTGTTTTTT	CASSIPRAGGTGELFF
TRBV11-2	TRBJ1-2	once	-	TGTGCCAGCAGCTTAGTAGAAACAGTTGGCTACACCTTC	CASSLVETVGYTF
TRBV28	TRBJ2-7	-	-	TGTGCCAGCATGGATTCTTTGGGGGAGCAGTACTTC	CASMDSLGEQYF
TRBV6-5	TRBJ2-1	-	-	TGTGCCAGCAGTTCAGACCAGGGGCTATCCTACAATGAGCAGTTCTTC	CASSSDQGLSYNEQFF
TRBV29-1	TRBJ1-2	-	-	TGCAGCGTTGTCAGGGAGGGCTATGGCTACACCTTC	CSVVREGYGYTF
TRBV6-9	TRBJ2-7	-	TRBD2	TGTGCCAGCAGTTATCGACGACGGGAGGAATCCTACGAGCAGTACTTC	CASSYRRREESYEQYF
TRBV9	TRBJ1-4	-	-	TGTGCCAGCAGCGTCCAGTCCGCGACTAATGAAAAACTGTTTTTT	CASSVQSATNEKLFF
TRBV30	TRBJ1-4	once	TRBD1	TGTGCCTCCCTGGACAGGGGGGACGAAAAACTGTTTTTT	CASLDRGDEKLFF
TRBV10-2	TRBJ2-7	-	-	TGCGCCAGCAGTGATCTAGTCCCCCAGCAGTACTTC	CASSDLVPQQYF